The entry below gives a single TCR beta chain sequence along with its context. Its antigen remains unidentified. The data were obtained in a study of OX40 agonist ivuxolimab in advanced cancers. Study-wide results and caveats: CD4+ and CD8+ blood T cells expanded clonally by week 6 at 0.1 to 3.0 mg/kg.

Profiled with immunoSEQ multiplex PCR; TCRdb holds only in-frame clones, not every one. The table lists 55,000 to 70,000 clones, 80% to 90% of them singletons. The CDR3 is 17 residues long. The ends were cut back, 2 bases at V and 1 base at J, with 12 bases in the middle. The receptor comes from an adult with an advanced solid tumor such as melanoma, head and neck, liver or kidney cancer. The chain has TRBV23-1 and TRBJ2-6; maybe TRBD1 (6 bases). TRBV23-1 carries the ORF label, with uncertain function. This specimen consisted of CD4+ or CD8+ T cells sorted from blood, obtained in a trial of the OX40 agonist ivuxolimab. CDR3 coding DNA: TGCGCCAGCAGTCAACCCGATGACAGGTCTGGGGCCAACGTCCTGACTTTC. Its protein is CASSQPDDRSGANVLTF.